The 5 T cell receptor beta chains below all came from one sample that was sequenced in a study of blood T cell repertoires in COVID-19. Sequenced by immunoSEQ multiplex PCR; TCRdb stores in-frame clones only, minus some. The top ten hold about 6.3% of the sample, which has roughly 120,000 clones, 74% seen once. Sequencing was done on a sample of peripheral blood. These TCRs come from a man of 80 years or more with COVID-19, enrolled during active disease.

V gene TRBV2 combines with J gene TRBJ1-5; 9 nucleotides agree with TRBD1. The length of the CDR3 is 14 residues. V trimming: 6 bases; J trimming: 6 bases; junction bases outside the gene matches: 6. CDR1 is SNHLY and CDR2 is FYNNEI in the germline V gene. The CDR3 loop reads CASRGDREGQPQHF. The CDR3, as DNA: TGTGCCAGCAGGGGGGACAGGGAAGGTCAGCCCCAGCATTTT.

This rearrangement joins TRBV6-4 to TRBJ1-3; a possible D gene is TRBD1 (5 bases). Germline-derived CDR1 and CDR2 are MRHNA and SNTAGT. The CDR3 has 18 residues. The V end was cut by 4 bases, the J end by 1 base, with 20 bases between. The CDR3 sequence is CASSANLIQEWSGNTIYF. DNA of the CDR3: TGTGCCAGCAGTGCCAACCTTATACAGGAATGGTCTGGAAACACCATATATTTT.

Only a few counts were recorded for this clone. The chain carries TRBV5-5 and TRBJ1-6; D gene unclear. The CDR3 runs 15 residues. V was pared by 1 base and J by 7 bases, with 12 bases between. The germline CDR1 and CDR2 sequences are SGHKS and YYEKEE (reference sequence). CDR3: CASSLSAPENSPLHF. The CDR3 DNA is TGTGCCAGCAGCTTGTCTGCACCGGAGAATTCACCCCTCCACTTT.

V gene TRBV28 combines with J gene TRBJ1-6; 7 nucleotides match TRBD1. There are 13 residues in the CDR3. The trim removed 8 bases at V and 12 bases at J, leaving 10 bases unmatched. The germline V gene encodes CDR1 MDHEN and CDR2 SYDVKM. The CDR3 DNA sequence: TGTGCCAGCCAAGGGGGCTCTCGGGAACCCCTCCACTTT. Protein: CASQGGSREPLHF.

The V call is TRBV4-1, the J call TRBJ2-7, with 8 bases fitting TRBD2. CDR3 size: 14 residues. Unmatched junction bases numbered 3, after V lost 1 base and J lost 4 bases. CDR1 is MGHRA, CDR2 YSYEKL, per germline. The CDR3 loop reads CASSQVTGGYEQYF. The CDR3 nucleotides are TGCGCCAGCAGCCAAGTGACGGGAGGGTACGAGCAGTACTTC.